The 31 T cell receptor beta chains below were found in one sample sequenced in a study of cytomegalovirus exposure and HLA in healthy donors. The PCR contained 60 Vbeta and 13 Jbeta primers. TCRdb keeps only in-frame clones here, not all; method: immunoSEQ multiplex PCR. Of hundreds of thousands of clones listed, 77% are singletons. Sequenced material: PBMCs. The source of these receptors is a woman aged 60-75 years in good health and CMV-seropositive.

This clone was picked up a small number of times. In the same sample, other DNA sequences code for this CDR3. The chain combines TRBV28 with TRBJ1-1, with 7 bases aligning to TRBD1. The CDR3 covers 14 residues. J was trimmed by 3 bases and V by 6 bases; bases with no gene match: 7. Germline CDR1 is MDHEN and CDR2 is SYDVKM. CDR3 coding DNA: TGTGCCAGCAGCCCAGGGCAGGGGGACACTGAAGCTTTCTTT. This gives the protein CASSPGQGDTEAFF.

The V gene is TRBV5-4, the J gene TRBJ1-2; the D gene is possibly TRBD1 (6 bases). V lost 2 bases and J 6 bases, leaving 11 bases between the germline ends. The CDR3 sequence is 13 residues long. Germline V gene data show CDR1 as SGHNT and CDR2 as YYREEE (reference sequence). The CDR3 here is CASSLNRAHGYTF. For the CDR3, the DNA is TGTGCCAGCAGCTTAAACAGGGCGCATGGCTACACCTTC. The full variable domain, rest sourced from reference TRBV5-4 and TRBJ1-2, is ETGVTQSPTHLIKTRGQQVTLRCSSQSGHNTVSWYQQALGQGPQFIFQYYREEENGRGNFPPRFSGLQFPNYSSELNVNALELDDSALYLCASSLNRAHGYTFGSGTRLTVV.

The V gene is TRBV10-3, the J gene TRBJ2-3; 8 bases fit TRBD2. Looked up from germline, CDR1 is ENHRY and CDR2 is SYGVKD. V trimming: 9 bases; J trimming: 5 bases; junction bases outside the gene matches: 7. This CDR3 has 13 residues. Here the CDR3 DNA reads TGTGCCATGAGGGTCGGGAGGGAAGATACGCAGTATTTT. This encodes CAMRVGREDTQYF.

This chain links TRBV28 with TRBJ1-5; D remains ambiguous. The CDR3 sequence is 14 residues long. Germline CDR1 is MDHEN and CDR2 is SYDVKM. The V gene lost 1 base and the J gene lost 7 bases, with 11 bases spanning the gap. The CDR3 reads CASSLSSGFQPQHF. The CDR3 DNA sequence: TGTGCCAGCAGTTTATCATCCGGGTTCCAGCCCCAGCATTTT.

V usage is TRBV19 and J usage is TRBJ2-6, with 7 nucleotides matching TRBD1. Germline-derived CDR1 and CDR2 are LNHDA and SQIVND (reference sequence). V trimming: 3 bases; J trimming: 3 bases; junction bases outside the gene matches: 11. This CDR3 region has 18 residues. CDR3 sequence reads: CASSIRQGLGFGANVLTF. The CDR3 DNA reads as TGTGCCAGTAGTATTAGACAGGGCCTGGGCTTTGGGGCCAACGTCCTGACTTTC.

V gene TRBV2 combines with J gene TRBJ2-7; 9 bases are shared with TRBD1. The CDR3 is 14 amino acids. V was pared by 7 bases and J by 1 base, with 5 bases of the junction left unmatched. Germline V gene data show CDR1 as SNHLY and CDR2 as FYNNEI. As DNA, the CDR3 is TGTGCCAGCAACCCGGACAGGGGTTCCTACGAGCAGTACTTC. Translated: CASNPDRGSYEQYF.

On this clone itself: A read error may account for a junction end that differs from germline. The chain recombines TRBV7-9 with TRBJ1-1; weak D call: TRBD1 (5 bases). The CDR3 length is 14 residues. The germline CDR1 and CDR2 sequences are SEHNR and FQNEAQ (reference sequence). CDR3 nucleotides: TGTTCCAGCAGCTACCGTCAGGGAGGCACTGAAGCTTTCTTT. As protein: CSSSYRQGGTEAFF.

This chain links TRBV5-1 with TRBJ2-3, with TRBD2 identical over 9 bases. The CDR3 spans 15 residues. Per the germline V gene, CDR1 is SGHRS and CDR2 is YFSETQ. V was clipped by 3 bases and J by 2 bases; unmatched bases: 4. Written as DNA, the CDR3 is TGCGCCAGCAGCTCTAGCGGGGCTGACACAGATACGCAGTATTTT. It yields the protein CASSSSGADTDTQYF.

The chain carries TRBV28 and TRBJ2-3; 9 positions agree with TRBD1. V trimming: 7 bases; J trimming: 3 bases; junction bases outside the gene matches: 5. This CDR3 region has 14 residues. From germline, CDR1 is MDHEN and CDR2 SYDVKM. The CDR3 DNA reads as TGTGCCAGCACTATCGGACAGGGGACAGATACGCAGTATTTT. The encoded protein is CASTIGQGTDTQYF.

The chain uses TRBV5-8 and TRBJ1-6, with D perhaps matching TRBD1 (6 bases). Germline CDR1 SGHTS, CDR2 YDEGEE. The V and J ends lost 4 bases and 0 bases respectively, with 17 bases between them. The CDR3 is 18 residues long. The CDR3 loop reads CASSGYRDLSSYNSPLHF. CDR3 coding DNA: TGTGCCAGCAGCGGCTACAGGGACCTCAGCTCCTATAATTCACCCCTCCACTTT.

The chain uses TRBV6-5 and TRBJ2-7, with TRBD2 identical over 9 bases. This CDR3 has 16 amino acids. Germline CDR1 and CDR2: MNHEY and SVGAGI. Trimming at V came to 0 bases and at J to 3 bases, leaving 6 bases not matched to a gene. CDR3 residues: CASSYSAGGGFYEQYF. The CDR3 DNA sequence: TGTGCCAGCAGTTACTCCGCGGGGGGGGGCTTCTACGAGCAGTACTTC.

The genes are TRBV5-1 and TRBJ1-5; 10 bases agree with TRBD1. The CDR3 is made up of 15 amino acids. Germline lookup yields CDR1 SGHRS and CDR2 YFSETQ. Trimming cost V 3 bases and J 4 bases; bases outside gene matches: 4. The CDR3 loop is CASSWGQGTNQPQHF. CDR3 bases: TGCGCCAGCAGCTGGGGACAGGGGACTAATCAGCCCCAGCATTTT.

The V and J genes are TRBV11-3 and TRBJ2-2; 9 bases are a match to TRBD2. The V segment lost 1 base and the J segment 0 bases; nucleotides outside the gene matches: 0. The CDR3 totals 16 residues. CDR1 SGHNT and CDR2 YENEEA come from the germline V gene. The DNA of the CDR3 is TGTGCCAGCAGCTTAGGACTAGCGGCGAACACCGGGGAGCTGTTTTTT. Protein product: CASSLGLAANTGELFF.

This clone was picked up one time. The chain uses TRBV9 and TRBJ1-1; D may be TRBD1 (5 bases). Germline values: CDR1 SGDLS, CDR2 YYNGEE. V was clipped by 2 bases and J by 0 bases, with 8 bases between them. CDR3 length: 14 amino acids. DNA of the CDR3: TGTGCCAGCAGCGTCGGGGGGGTGAACACTGAAGCTTTCTTT. Its translation is CASSVGGVNTEAFF.

CDR3: CASSQDSANSPLHF. The CDR3 nucleotides read TGTGCCAGCAGCCAGGACAGCGCCAATTCACCCCTCCACTTT. This rearrangement joins TRBV7-8 to TRBJ1-6; D may be TRBD1 (6 bases). The CDR3 length is 14 residues. CDR1 SGHVS and CDR2 FQNEAQ come from the germline V gene. With 5 bases removed from V and 7 bases from J, the gap between germline ends came to 12 bases.

V usage is TRBV5-1 and J usage is TRBJ1-3, with no clear D. Trimming stripped 1 base from V and 0 bases from J, with 8 bases between. The CDR3 has 15 amino acids. Per germline, CDR1 SGHRS and CDR2 YFSETQ. This CDR3 is CASSLYGYSGNTIYF. The CDR3 region has the DNA TGCGCCAGCAGCTTGTACGGTTACTCTGGAAACACCATATATTTT.

V and J are TRBV9 and TRBJ2-1, with 8 bases fitting TRBD2. The germline CDR1 and CDR2 sequences are SGDLS and YYNGEE. The ends lost 1 base at V and 4 bases at J; junction bases unmatched: 7. The CDR3 has 16 amino acids. CDR3 DNA sequence: TGTGCCAGCAGCGTAAGTCAAGCGGGGGCGTACAATGAGCAGTTCTTC. Translation: CASSVSQAGAYNEQFF.

The chain couples TRBV5-1 to TRBJ2-1; 8 bases are shared with TRBD1. After removal of 3 bases from V and 6 bases from J, the junction contained 5 bases not matched to a gene. CDR1 and CDR2 (germline): SGHRS, YFSETQ. There are 14 residues in the CDR3. This CDR3 is CASSSGQGFNEQFF. The CDR3 bases are TGCGCCAGCAGCTCCGGACAGGGATTCAATGAGCAGTTCTTC.

The chain recombines TRBV5-1 with TRBJ1-2; tentative D call: TRBD1 (6 bases). Germline values: CDR1 SGHRS, CDR2 YFSETQ. The CDR3 is 13 residues long. Deletions cut 0 bases from V and 7 bases from J, with 10 bases between. For the CDR3, the DNA is TGCGCCAGCAGCTTGGACAGGGAGGGTGGCTACACCTTC. It codes for CASSLDREGGYTF.

The chain uses TRBV5-1 and TRBJ2-7; D is perhaps TRBD2 (6 bases). This CDR3 has 14 residues. Germline CDR1 SGHRS, CDR2 YFSETQ. V was trimmed by 4 bases and J by 7 bases, leaving 18 bases between them. The CDR3, as DNA: TGCGCCAGCAGCGTGACCGGGGCCCGGGGGGAGCAGTACTTC. This encodes CASSVTGARGEQYF.

The genes are TRBV28 and TRBJ1-5; tentatively, D is TRBD1 (5 bases). V lost 2 bases and J lost 4, with 12 bases in between. The CDR3 spans 15 residues. The germline V gene encodes CDR1 MDHEN and CDR2 SYDVKM. In DNA, the CDR3 is TGTGCCAGCAGTTTAAGGTACAGGTCTAATCAGCCCCAGCATTTT. Amino acids: CASSLRYRSNQPQHF.

This clone showed up just once. This chain connects TRBV9 to TRBJ2-3, with 8 bases fitting TRBD2. The CDR3 has 14 amino acids. Trimming removed 3 bases from V and 5 bases from J; junction bases left unmatched: 5. Germline V CDR1 and CDR2: SGDLS, YYNGEE. The CDR3 loop is CASSEGLEGDTQYF. DNA for the CDR3: TGTGCCAGCAGCGAGGGACTAGAAGGAGATACGCAGTATTTT.

The J gene is TRBJ2-7, the V gene TRBV9; 12 bases are a match to TRBD2. The length of the CDR3 is 15 residues. Germline CDR1 reads SGDLS; CDR2 reads YYNGEE. Trimming cost V 0 bases and J 4 bases; bases outside gene matches: 2. The CDR3 DNA reads TGTGCCAGCAGCGTAGCTGGACTAGCGGGATACGAGCAGTACTTC. It translates to CASSVAGLAGYEQYF.

The chain is built from TRBV7-2 and TRBJ1-1; D possibly corresponds to TRBD1 (5 bases). CDR3 size: 14 residues. V was trimmed by 3 bases and J by 4 bases, leaving 12 bases between them. In germline, CDR1 is SGHTA, CDR2 FQGNSA. CDR3 region: CASSLRGSATEAFF. Written as DNA, the CDR3 is TGTGCCAGCAGCTTGCGGGGGAGCGCCACTGAAGCTTTCTTT.

The V and J genes are TRBV7-3 and TRBJ2-2; D call uncertain. This CDR3 spans 13 amino acids. CDR1 is SGHTA and CDR2 is FQGTGA in the germline V gene. Trimming shortened V by 2 bases and J by 5 bases, and 6 bases separated the two germline ends. CDR3 residues: CASSLYVTGELFF. In DNA, the CDR3 is TGTGCCAGCAGCTTATATGTGACCGGGGAGCTGTTTTTT. The variable domain in full, with the rest retrieved from reference TRBV7-3 and TRBJ2-2, is GAGVSQTPSNKVTEKGKYVELRCDPISGHTALYWYRQSLGQGPEFLIYFQGTGAADDSGLPNDRFFAVRPEGSVSTLKIQRTERGDSAVYLCASSLYVTGELFFGEGSRLTVL.

This chain connects TRBV5-6 to TRBJ1-5; 8 nucleotides align to TRBD1. The CDR3 sequence is 16 residues long. Germline V lookup: CDR1 SGHDT, CDR2 YYEEEE. V lost 4 bases to trimming and J lost 2 bases; unmatched junction nucleotides: 8. CDR3: CASSTGQGGGNQPQHF. The DNA for the CDR3 is TGTGCCAGCAGCACCGGACAGGGCGGGGGCAATCAGCCCCAGCATTTT.

The J gene is TRBJ1-6, the V gene TRBV10-3, with 8 bases identical to TRBD1. The CDR3 contains 14 residues. With 8 bases clipped from V and 10 bases from J, the junction kept 10 bases outside the gene matches. CDR1 and CDR2 (germline): ENHRY, SYGVKD. The DNA of the CDR3 is TGTGCCATCTCTCCGGACAGGGACGGGTCACCCCTCCACTTT. Translated: CAISPDRDGSPLHF.

The chain employs TRBV25-1 and TRBJ1-5; D perhaps matches TRBD1 (5 bases). This CDR3 region has 12 residues. Trimming stripped 6 bases from V and 4 bases from J, with 7 bases between. Looked up from germline, CDR1 is MGHDK and CDR2 is SYGVNS. The CDR3 coding sequence is TGTGCCAGCAGGGAGGGGAATCAGCCCCAGCATTTT. Amino acid sequence: CASREGNQPQHF.

This rearrangement joins TRBV5-4 to TRBJ1-1; TRBD1 might be the D (5 bases). Germline V gene lookup returns CDR1 SGHNT and CDR2 YYREEE (reference sequence). The V end was cut by 0 bases, the J end by 0 bases, with 15 bases between. The CDR3 runs to 17 residues. CDR3 in amino acids: CASSLGVRVSVNTEAFF. The CDR3 nucleotides read TGTGCCAGCAGCTTGGGGGTCAGGGTCTCGGTGAACACTGAAGCTTTCTTT.

J is TRBJ1-2 and V is TRBV19; D may be TRBD1 (6 bases). This CDR3 comprises 13 residues. V was trimmed by 11 bases and J by 7 bases, leaving 20 bases between them. Germline CDR1 and CDR2: LNHDA and SQIVND (reference sequence). In nucleotides, the CDR3 is TGTGCCTCAATGGATGAACAGGGACGTGGCTACACCTTC. Translating it yields CASMDEQGRGYTF.

This chain joins TRBV19 and TRBJ1-1; the D gene is possibly TRBD1 (5 bases). Germline V gene sequence: CDR1 LNHDA, CDR2 SQIVND (reference sequence). V lost 10 bases, J lost 5 bases, and 17 bases lay in between. CDR3 length: 13 residues. CDR3 amino acids: CATRTSGVTEAFF. As DNA, the CDR3 is TGTGCCACCCGGACATCGGGGGTGACTGAAGCTTTCTTT.